The 26 T cell receptor beta chains below were found in one sample sequenced in a study of blood T cell repertoires in COVID-19. Profiled with immunoSEQ multiplex PCR; TCRdb holds only in-frame clones, not every one. The sample consists of under 350,000 clones, more than 85% of them appearing once. The sequencing sample was made of peripheral blood. The receptor set was obtained from a man between 40 and 49 years old with acute or convalescent COVID-19.

The J gene is TRBJ1-2, the V gene TRBV2; D unresolved. The CDR3 length is 13 residues. Trimming left V 4 bases short and J 4 bases short, with 10 bases between. Germline loops: CDR1 SNHLY, CDR2 FYNNEI. The CDR3, as DNA: TGTGCCAGCAGTGCGGAGCCAAGCTATGGCTACACCTTC. Protein sequence: CASSAEPSYGYTF.

The chain couples TRBV24-1 to TRBJ2-7; a possible D gene is TRBD2 (6 bases). Trimming removed 3 bases at V and 3 bases at J, with 11 bases between. This CDR3 is 14 amino acids long. Germline V gene lookup returns CDR1 KGHDR and CDR2 SFDVKD. The CDR3 reads CATSDQAGGYEQYF. CDR3 nucleotides: TGTGCCACCAGTGATCAGGCCGGGGGCTACGAGCAGTACTTC.

V and J are TRBV7-9 and TRBJ1-2, with D hard to call. This CDR3 has 13 residues. Germline CDR1 reads SEHNR; CDR2 reads FQNEAQ (reference sequence). V was clipped by 7 bases and J by 10 bases, with 19 bases between them. The CDR3 is CASIRLTSSVYTF. In nucleotides, the CDR3 is TGTGCCAGCATAAGATTGACATCGAGTGTCTACACCTTC. The whole variable domain, filled in from reference TRBV7-9 and TRBJ1-2, reads DTGVSQNPRHKITKRGQNVTFRCDPISEHNRLYWYRQTLGQGPEFLTYFQNEAQLEKSRLLSDRFSAERPKGSFSTLEIQRTEQGDSAMYLCASIRLTSSVYTFGSGTRLTVV.

Only one count was recorded for this clone. The chain couples TRBV6-6 to TRBJ1-2; TRBD1 is a possible D gene (6 bases). The germline gives CDR1 MNHNY, CDR2 SVGAGI (reference sequence). V was shortened by 2 bases and J by 8 bases, with 15 bases between the two germline ends. The CDR3 totals 14 residues. CDR3: CASSYESGGGGYTF. The CDR3 DNA follows: TGTGCCAGCAGTTACGAATCGGGGGGGGGCGGCTACACCTTC.

The genes are TRBV9 and TRBJ2-3, with 11 positions matching TRBD2. Looked up from germline, CDR1 is SGDLS and CDR2 is YYNGEE. The CDR3 has 17 amino acids. V lost 3 bases, J lost 4 bases, and 10 bases stayed unmatched. The CDR3 sequence is CASSAAQGTSGSDTQYF. CDR3 in DNA: TGTGCCAGCAGCGCAGCCCAGGGGACTAGCGGTTCAGATACGCAGTATTTT.

The V call is TRBV5-4, the J call TRBJ2-3; 8 nucleotides match TRBD1. This CDR3 has 14 residues. Germline values: CDR1 SGHNT, CDR2 YYREEE (reference sequence). V shed 6 bases and J 1 base; nucleotides not matched to a gene: 4. CDR3 in amino acids: CASTTDRGTDTQYF. The CDR3 DNA sequence: TGTGCCAGCACCACGGACAGGGGCACAGATACGCAGTATTTT. Full variable domain (rest looked up from reference TRBV5-4 and TRBJ2-3): ETGVTQSPTHLIKTRGQQVTLRCSSQSGHNTVSWYQQALGQGPQFIFQYYREEENGRGNFPPRFSGLQFPNYSSELNVNALELDDSALYLCASTTDRGTDTQYFGPGTRLTVL.

The V and J genes are TRBV24-1 and TRBJ1-2; maybe TRBD1 (6 bases). Deletions cut 7 bases from V and 7 bases from J, with 12 bases between. The CDR3 runs 12 residues. Per germline, CDR1 KGHDR and CDR2 SFDVKD. The CDR3 is CATSRGRFGYTF. The CDR3 DNA reads as TGTGCCACCAGCAGGGGTAGGTTTGGCTACACCTTC.

The table lists this clone with a count of one. The rearrangement joins TRBV24-1 to TRBJ2-1, with 9 bases fitting TRBD1. The CDR3 contains 15 residues. Unmatched junction bases numbered 4, after V lost 5 bases and J lost 3 bases. Germline V CDR1 and CDR2: KGHDR, SFDVKD. The CDR3 sequence: CATSGGTGIYNEQFF. The CDR3 DNA reads TGTGCCACCAGTGGGGGGACAGGGATCTACAATGAGCAGTTCTTC.

This rearrangement joins TRBV7-3 to TRBJ2-7; TRBD2 matches 9 bases. With V trimmed by 5 bases and J by 2 bases, 7 bases remained unmatched. Germline CDR1 reads SGHTA; CDR2 reads FQGTGA. The CDR3 contains 15 residues. The CDR3, as DNA: TGTGCCAGCAGCATCATAGCGGGGGACCCCTACGAGCAGTACTTC. Its protein is CASSIIAGDPYEQYF.

The CDR3 nucleotides are TGTGCCAGCAGCTGGAGGCGGACAGGGCGGCAGCCCCAGCATTTT. Protein sequence: CASSWRRTGRQPQHF. This chain links TRBV2 with TRBJ1-5, with 8 bases identical to TRBD1. CDR1 is SNHLY and CDR2 is FYNNEI in the germline V gene. The CDR3 has 15 amino acids. With V trimmed by 6 bases and J by 7 bases, 11 bases remained unmatched.

The V call is TRBV15, the J call TRBJ1-2; 9 nucleotides match TRBD1. CDR3 size: 15 residues. In germline, CDR1 is LNHNV, CDR2 YYDKDF (reference sequence). J gave up 5 bases and V 3 bases, and 7 bases lay outside the gene matches. The CDR3 reads CATSRGTGIEYGYTF. DNA of the CDR3: TGTGCCACCAGCAGGGGGACAGGGATAGAGTATGGCTACACCTTC. Full variable domain (remainder filled in from reference TRBV15 and TRBJ1-2): DAMVIQNPRYQVTQFGKPVTLSCSQTLNHNVMYWYQQKSSQAPKLLFHYYDKDFNNEADTPDNFQSRRPNTSFCFLDIRSPGLGDTAMYLCATSRGTGIEYGYTFGSGTRLTVV.

The chain couples TRBV2 to TRBJ1-5; 8 nucleotides agree with TRBD1. Germline CDR1 is SNHLY and CDR2 is FYNNEI. Trimming at V came to 6 bases and at J to 5 bases, leaving 9 bases not matched to a gene. The CDR3 runs to 15 residues. CDR3 in amino acids: CASSATGGPYQPQHF. CDR3 coding DNA: TGTGCCAGCAGCGCCACAGGGGGGCCCTATCAGCCCCAGCATTTT.

The V and J genes are TRBV7-2 and TRBJ2-3; D unresolved. Per germline, CDR1 SGHTA and CDR2 FQGNSA. The germline V and J ends were trimmed by 1 base and 0 bases, with 5 bases remaining between them. The CDR3 has 14 residues. The CDR3 nucleotides are TGTGCCAGCAGCTTAGGGCTCAGCACAGATACGCAGTATTTT. Protein product: CASSLGLSTDTQYF.

Details on this clone: A read error may account for a junction end that differs from germline. This chain links TRBV19 with TRBJ1-2; D remains ambiguous. Germline V lookup: CDR1 LNHDA, CDR2 SQIVND (reference sequence). There are 13 residues in the CDR3. The CDR3 loop reads CAGRRGANYGYTF. Here the CDR3 DNA reads TGTGCCGGTAGACGAGGAGCAAACTATGGCTACACCTTC.

The chain has TRBV9 and TRBJ1-5; D is perhaps TRBD1 (5 bases). The CDR3 extends over 15 amino acids. The V end lost 0 bases, the J end lost 2 bases, and 9 bases lay between the germline ends. CDR1 and CDR2 (germline): SGDLS, YYNGEE. CDR3 residues: CASSVGGVGNQPQHF. The CDR3 nucleotides read TGTGCCAGCAGCGTAGGGGGGGTGGGCAATCAGCCCCAGCATTTT.

The chain combines TRBV5-4 with TRBJ1-6, with 10 bases lining up with TRBD1. The CDR3 totals 16 residues. The trim removed 4 bases at V and 7 bases at J, leaving 8 bases unmatched. Per the germline V gene, CDR1 is SGHNT and CDR2 is YYREEE (reference sequence). The CDR3 reads CASSQAPGQGNSPLHF. The CDR3 DNA sequence: TGTGCCAGCAGCCAAGCCCCGGGACAGGGGAATTCACCCCTCCACTTT.

The J gene is TRBJ2-7, the V gene TRBV19, with a possible D match to TRBD2 (5 bases). With 1 base removed from V and 6 bases from J, the gap between germline ends came to 13 bases. In germline, CDR1 is LNHDA, CDR2 SQIVND (reference sequence). This CDR3 has 14 residues. The CDR3 here is CASSIAWSGFEQYF. CDR3 DNA sequence: TGTGCCAGTAGTATAGCTTGGTCGGGGTTCGAGCAGTACTTC.

This sequence joins TRBV19 and TRBJ1-2, with TRBD1 as a possible D gene (5 bases). Trimming took off 4 bases at V and 2 bases at J, with 11 bases between the two ends. The CDR3 has 14 residues. Germline assignment: CDR1 LNHDA and CDR2 SQIVND (reference sequence). CDR3 nucleotides: TGTGCCAGTAGTAGGGGCGGTTCCAACTATGGCTACACCTTC. Encoded protein: CASSRGGSNYGYTF.

The chain couples TRBV19 to TRBJ2-1, with 7 bases matching TRBD1. The germline V gene has CDR1 LNHDA and CDR2 SQIVND (reference sequence). This CDR3 is 14 amino acids long. V lost 10 bases, J lost 3 bases, and 9 bases stayed unmatched. In nucleotides, the CDR3 is TGTGCCACCGTACAGGGGACCCTCTACAATGAGCAGTTCTTC. Amino acid sequence: CATVQGTLYNEQFF. Full variable domain (remainder filled in from reference TRBV19 and TRBJ2-1): DGGITQSPKYLFRKEGQNVTLSCEQNLNHDAMYWYRQDPGQGLRLIYYSQIVNDFQKGDIAEGYSVSREKKESFPLTVTSAQKNPTAFYLCATVQGTLYNEQFFGPGTRLTVL.

The V gene is TRBV10-2, the J gene TRBJ1-2; weak D call: TRBD1 (5 bases). V shed 3 bases and J shed 4 bases, with 6 bases lying between them. The CDR3 runs 12 residues. The germline CDR1 and CDR2 sequences are WSHSY and SAAADI. In DNA, the CDR3 is TGCGCCAGCAGTGATAGGGGCTATGGCTACACCTTC. Protein product: CASSDRGYGYTF.

The chain uses TRBV5-1 and TRBJ1-1, with 7 nucleotides matching TRBD1. V dropped 3 bases and J dropped 1; count of bases not matched to a gene: 9. This CDR3 is 16 amino acids long. Per the germline V gene, CDR1 is SGHRS and CDR2 is YFSETQ. The chain's CDR3 is CASSSSGQSGNTEAFF. The CDR3 DNA is TGCGCCAGCAGCTCGTCGGGACAGAGCGGGAACACTGAAGCTTTCTTT. Full variable domain (rest looked up from reference TRBV5-1 and TRBJ1-1): KAGVTQTPRYLIKTRGQQVTLSCSPISGHRSVSWYQQTPGQGLQFLFEYFSETQRNKGNFPGRFSGRQFSNSRSEMNVSTLELGDSALYLCASSSSGQSGNTEAFFGQGTRLTVV.

The V call is TRBV30, the J call TRBJ1-5; 7 bases agree with TRBD1. J was trimmed by 4 bases and V by 5 bases; bases with no gene match: 5. CDR1 is GTSNPN and CDR2 is SVGIG in the germline V gene (reference sequence). This CDR3 has 13 residues. The DNA for the CDR3 is TGTGCCTGGTCGGGACAGAAAAATCAGCCCCAGCATTTT. Amino acid sequence: CAWSGQKNQPQHF.

The chain combines TRBV29-1 with TRBJ1-2, with 7 nucleotides matching TRBD1. Trimming cost V 0 bases and J 8 bases; bases outside gene matches: 9. The length of the CDR3 is 14 residues. In germline, CDR1 is SQVTM, CDR2 ANQGSEA. The CDR3 coding sequence is TGCAGCGTTGAAGAACGACAGGGAGCTCGGGGCTACACCTTC. Its translation is CSVEERQGARGYTF.

V gene TRBV14 combines with J gene TRBJ1-6, with D unclear. Trimming cost V 4 bases and J 7 bases, with 14 bases left between them. CDR1 and CDR2 (germline): SGHDN, FVKESK. CDR3 length: 15 residues. The CDR3: CASSPDLPQNSPLHF. The DNA of the CDR3 is TGTGCCAGCAGCCCAGATCTACCCCAAAATTCACCCCTCCACTTT.

The chain couples TRBV10-3 to TRBJ1-2; TRBD1 agrees at 11 bases. The CDR3 is 13 amino acids. The junction had 2 bases not matched to a gene; V was cut back by 5 bases and J by 6 bases. Germline CDR1 reads ENHRY; CDR2 reads SYGVKD. The CDR3 nucleotides read TGTGCCATCAGTTGGACAGGGGGCGATGGCTACACCTTC. Translation: CAISWTGGDGYTF.

V gene TRBV2 combines with J gene TRBJ2-7, with D uncertain. Germline lookup yields CDR1 SNHLY and CDR2 FYNNEI. The CDR3 contains 13 residues. Trimming pared 5 bases from V and 1 base from J, leaving 9 bases between. CDR3 sequence (DNA): TGTGCCAGCAGTCTGACTTTTTCCTACGAGCAGTACTTC. This codes for CASSLTFSYEQYF.